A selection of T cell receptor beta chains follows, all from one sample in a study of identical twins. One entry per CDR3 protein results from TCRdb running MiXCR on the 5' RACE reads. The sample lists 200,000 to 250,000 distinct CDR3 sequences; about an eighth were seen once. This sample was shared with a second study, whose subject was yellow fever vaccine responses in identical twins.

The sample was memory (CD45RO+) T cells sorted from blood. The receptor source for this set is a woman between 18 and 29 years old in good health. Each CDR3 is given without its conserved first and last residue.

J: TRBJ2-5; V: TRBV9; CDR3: ASSVGAHSPETQY
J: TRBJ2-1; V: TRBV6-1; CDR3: AVKRGLESHEQF
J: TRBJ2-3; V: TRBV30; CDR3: GGGASTDTQY
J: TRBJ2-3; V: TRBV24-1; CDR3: ATSGGLAGSRSTDTQY
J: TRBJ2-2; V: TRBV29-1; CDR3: SVARVGTGELF
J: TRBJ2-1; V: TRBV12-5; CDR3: ASGLVRTGGYNEQF
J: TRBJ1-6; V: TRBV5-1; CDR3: ASSLQGLESPLH
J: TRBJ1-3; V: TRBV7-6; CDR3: ASSLARAGANSGNTIY
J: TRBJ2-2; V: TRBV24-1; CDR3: ATSDPRGPLNTGELF
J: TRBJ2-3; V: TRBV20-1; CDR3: SAMSGPVADTQY
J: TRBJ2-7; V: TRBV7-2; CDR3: ASSSDYYEQY
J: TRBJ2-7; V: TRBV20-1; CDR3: SARDVNRVSYEQY
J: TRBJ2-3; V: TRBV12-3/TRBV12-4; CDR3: ASGLGAGVADTQY
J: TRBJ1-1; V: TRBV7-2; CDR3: ASSGLRVTEAF
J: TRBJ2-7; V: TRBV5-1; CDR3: ASSLGPAGAGYYEQY
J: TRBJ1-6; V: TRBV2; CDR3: ASGLTASNSPLH
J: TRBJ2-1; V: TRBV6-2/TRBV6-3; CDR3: ASSYSAEGSGYNEQF
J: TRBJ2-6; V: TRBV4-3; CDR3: ASSQDRGAGANVLT
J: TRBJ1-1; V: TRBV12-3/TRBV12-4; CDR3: ASSLLGDSNTEAF
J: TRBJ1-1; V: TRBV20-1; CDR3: SAEDSMNTEAF
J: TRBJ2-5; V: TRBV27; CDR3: ASSLTGGPGETQY
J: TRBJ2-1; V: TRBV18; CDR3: ASSPGTGGMRNEQF
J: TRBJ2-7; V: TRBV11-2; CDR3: ASTPSGGTYEQY
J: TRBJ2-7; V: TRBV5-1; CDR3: ASSLVGTPPGEQY
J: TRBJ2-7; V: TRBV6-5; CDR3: ASSYPKPPELPAYEQY
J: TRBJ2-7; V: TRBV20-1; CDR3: SARANLDRPRIYEQY
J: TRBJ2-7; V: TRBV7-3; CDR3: ASATDGGRHEQY
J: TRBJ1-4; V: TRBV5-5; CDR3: ASSDRDRGLSVEKLF
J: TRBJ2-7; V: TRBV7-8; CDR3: ASSSTWTSGSYSYEQY
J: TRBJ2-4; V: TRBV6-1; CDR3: ASTSNLAKNIQY
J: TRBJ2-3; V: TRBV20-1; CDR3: SASPLAGVGTDTQY
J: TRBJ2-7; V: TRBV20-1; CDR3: SARDPRTSSSYEQY
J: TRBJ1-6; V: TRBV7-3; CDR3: ASSLGQNSPLH
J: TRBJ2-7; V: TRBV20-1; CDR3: SAGGASYEQY
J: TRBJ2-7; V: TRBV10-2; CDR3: ASLGGSSYEQY
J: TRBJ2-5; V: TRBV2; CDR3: ASRSKTQY
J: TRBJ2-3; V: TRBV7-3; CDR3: ASSLTLRGTQY
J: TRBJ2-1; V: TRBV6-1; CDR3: ASSPPLGFSFSYNEQF
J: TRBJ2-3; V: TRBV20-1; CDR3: SASPEDRRITDTQY
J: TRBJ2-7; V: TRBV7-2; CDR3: ASSSANEQY
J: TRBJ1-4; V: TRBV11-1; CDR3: ASSMGRRGREKLF
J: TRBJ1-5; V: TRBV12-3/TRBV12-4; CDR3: ASSFTGQPQH
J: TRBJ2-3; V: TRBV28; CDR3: ASSSRVPDTQY
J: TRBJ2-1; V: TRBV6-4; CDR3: ASSGSRGTGADEQF
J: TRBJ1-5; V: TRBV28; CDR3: ASSPRYSNQPQH
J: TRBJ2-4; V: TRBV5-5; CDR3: ASRRGQENIQY
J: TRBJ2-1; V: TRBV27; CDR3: ASSSDRGSYNEQF
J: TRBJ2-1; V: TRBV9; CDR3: ASSVEVGGGYNEQF
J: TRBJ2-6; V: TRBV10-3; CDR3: AISGGRGPSGANVLT
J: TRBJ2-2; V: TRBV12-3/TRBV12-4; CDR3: ASRSRDTGELF
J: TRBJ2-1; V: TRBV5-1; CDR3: ASSLALNEQF
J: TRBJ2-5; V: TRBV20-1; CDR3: SAQTGGAGWETQY
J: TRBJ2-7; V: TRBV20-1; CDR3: SAGGLVDEQY
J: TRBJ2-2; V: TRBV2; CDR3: ASRGGSVTGELF
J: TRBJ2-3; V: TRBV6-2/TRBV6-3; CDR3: ASSYDILAGGRTDTQY